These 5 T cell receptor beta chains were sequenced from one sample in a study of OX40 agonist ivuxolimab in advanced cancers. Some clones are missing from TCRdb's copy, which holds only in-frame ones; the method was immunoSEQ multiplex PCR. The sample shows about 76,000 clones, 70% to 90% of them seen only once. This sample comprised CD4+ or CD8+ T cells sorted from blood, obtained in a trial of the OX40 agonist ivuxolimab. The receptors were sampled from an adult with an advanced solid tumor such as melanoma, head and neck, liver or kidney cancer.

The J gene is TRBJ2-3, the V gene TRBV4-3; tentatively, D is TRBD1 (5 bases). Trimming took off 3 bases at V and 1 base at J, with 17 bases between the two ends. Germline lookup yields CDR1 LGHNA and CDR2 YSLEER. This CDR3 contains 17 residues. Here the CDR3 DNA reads TGCGCCAGCAGCCACCCCGATCAGGGTATTGGCACAGATACGCAGTATTTT. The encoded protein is CASSHPDQGIGTDTQYF.

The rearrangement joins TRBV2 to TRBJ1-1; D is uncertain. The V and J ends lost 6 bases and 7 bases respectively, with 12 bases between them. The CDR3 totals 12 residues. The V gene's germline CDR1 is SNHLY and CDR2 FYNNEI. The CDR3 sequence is CASSAARLEAFF. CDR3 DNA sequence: TGTGCCAGCAGCGCGGCTCGGCTTGAAGCTTTCTTT.

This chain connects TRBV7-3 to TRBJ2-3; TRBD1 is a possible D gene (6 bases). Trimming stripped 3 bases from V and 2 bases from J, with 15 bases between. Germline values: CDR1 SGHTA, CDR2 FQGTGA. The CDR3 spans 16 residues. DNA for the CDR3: TGTGCCAGCAGCTTCGGTGATACAGGGCCCACAGATACGCAGTATTTT. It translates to CASSFGDTGPTDTQYF.

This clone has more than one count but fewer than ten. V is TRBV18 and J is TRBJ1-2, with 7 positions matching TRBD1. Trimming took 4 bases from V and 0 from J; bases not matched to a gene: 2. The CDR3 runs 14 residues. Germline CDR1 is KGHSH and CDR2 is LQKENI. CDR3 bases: TGTGCCAGCTCACAGGGGGCAACTAACTATGGCTACACCTTC. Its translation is CASSQGATNYGYTF.

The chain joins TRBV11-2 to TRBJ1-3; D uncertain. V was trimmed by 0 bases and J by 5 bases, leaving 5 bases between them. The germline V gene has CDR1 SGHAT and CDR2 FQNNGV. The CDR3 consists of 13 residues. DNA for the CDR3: TGTGCCAGCAGCTTAGATCTACGAAACACCATATATTTT. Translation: CASSLDLRNTIYF.